This record looks at one TCR beta chain sequence and its context. Its antigen is currently unknown. The unexposed donors gave CD4+ T cells in about 2011-2019, prior to COVID-19. CD4+ T cells were isolated from the cells after nine to eleven days of culture. This sample is drawn from a study of CD4 T cells in relation to SARS-CoV-2 and coronaviruses. Measured with immunoSEQ multiplex PCR; TCRdb has only the in-frame clones, and not every one. The data hold about 27,000 clones, with 76% observed a single time. The source is a human donor in good health. Sample: CD4+ T cells from PBMCs, cultured in vitro.

The CDR3 region is CASSPDSSGANVLTF. Written as DNA, the CDR3 is TGTGCCAGCTCACCGGACAGCTCTGGGGCCAACGTCCTGACTTTC. This chain uses TRBV18 with TRBJ2-6; D may be TRBD1 (6 bases). The germline gives CDR1 KGHSH, CDR2 LQKENI. This CDR3 has 15 amino acids. The V gene lost 3 bases and the J gene lost 0 bases, with 6 bases spanning the gap.